What follows describes a single T cell receptor beta chain. PCR primers comprised 60 Vbeta and 13 Jbeta primers. Only in-frame clones appear in the TCRdb table, and some are missing; sequencing was by immunoSEQ multiplex PCR. The data show about 140,000 clones, approximately 76% seen once. This specimen comes from a study of cytomegalovirus exposure and HLA in healthy donors. Germline V gives CDR1 LGHNT, CDR2 FRNRAP. The CDR3 extends over 13 amino acids. Germline trimming cut 7 bases from V and 5 bases from J; bases unmatched to any gene: 5. Input material: PBMCs. The receptor's source is a man in his forties in good health and CMV-seronegative. This sequence joins TRBV12-5 and TRBJ2-1, with 7 bases aligning to TRBD1. In DNA form, the CDR3 reads TGTGCTAGTGTCAGGGACAGAAACAATGAGCAGTTCTTC. This sequence encodes CASVRDRNNEQFF.